These 31 T cell receptor beta chains were all obtained from the same sample, sequenced in a study of blood T cell repertoires in COVID-19. Some clones are missing from TCRdb's copy, which holds only in-frame ones; the method was immunoSEQ multiplex PCR. The table records some 140,000 clones, roughly 83% of them present only once. Sequenced: PBMCs or T cells enriched from blood (not recorded which). These receptors all come from a man aged 35 to 55 with acute COVID-19.

The chain uses TRBV12-3 or TRBV12-4 and TRBJ1-2; no clear D gene. The V gene lost 3 bases and the J gene lost 2 bases, with 7 bases spanning the gap. This CDR3 has 13 amino acids. The CDR3 bases are TGTGCCAGCAGTTTTGACACAAACTATGGCTACACCTTC. This gives the protein CASSFDTNYGYTF.

The V call is TRBV7-8, the J call TRBJ2-7; 7 nucleotides agree with TRBD1. The CDR3 is 14 residues long. Looked up from germline, CDR1 is SGHVS and CDR2 is FQNEAQ. With V trimmed by 3 bases and J by 3 bases, 5 bases remained unmatched. DNA for the CDR3: TGTGCCAGCAGCTTTACCGGGACAGACTACGAGCAGTACTTC. It codes for CASSFTGTDYEQYF. The whole variable domain, remainder taken from reference TRBV7-8 and TRBJ2-7, is GAGVSQSPRYKVAKRGQDVALRCDPISGHVSLFWYQQALGQGPEFLTYFQNEAQLDKSGLPSDRFFAERPEGSVSTLKIQRTQQEDSAVYLCASSFTGTDYEQYFGPGTRLTVT.

CDR3: CAWSRSPRIDGYTF. In DNA, the CDR3 is TGTGCCTGGAGTCGGAGTCCCCGAATTGATGGCTACACCTTC. This chain links TRBV30 with TRBJ1-2; D is unclear. V was trimmed by 2 bases and J by 6 bases, leaving 16 bases between them. Germline V gene data show CDR1 as GTSNPN and CDR2 as SVGIG (reference sequence). CDR3 length: 14 residues.

The chain carries TRBV21-1 and TRBJ2-7; TRBD1 is taken as the D call from the table, unchecked against the DNA. TRBV21-1 corresponds to a pseudogene. The CDR3 runs 15 residues. As DNA, the CDR3 is TGTGCCAGCAGCAATCCCGGGACAGGGTTGGCCGAGCAGTACTTC. As protein: CASSNPGTGLAEQYF.

The genes are TRBV5-5 and TRBJ1-3; D is possibly TRBD1 (5 bases). The CDR3 totals 15 residues. V lost 1 base to trimming and J lost 1 base, with 9 bases between them. Germline V gene data show CDR1 as SGHKS and CDR2 as YYEKEE (reference sequence). The CDR3 DNA is TGTGCCAGCAGCTTGATCGGGGGTTCTGGAAACACCATATATTTT. Encoded protein: CASSLIGGSGNTIYF.

The rearrangement links TRBV5-4 to TRBJ2-3; TRBD2 aligns across 13 bases. Trimming removed 4 bases from V and 3 bases from J; junction bases left unmatched: 5. This CDR3 has 16 amino acids. Per germline, CDR1 SGHNT and CDR2 YYREEE (reference sequence). The CDR3 loop reads CASSLGTSGNTDTQYF. The CDR3 nucleotides are TGTGCCAGCAGCCTCGGGACTAGCGGGAATACAGATACGCAGTATTTT.

The genes are TRBV7-9 and TRBJ1-1; D may be TRBD1 (6 bases). V shed 5 bases and J shed 1 base, with 8 bases lying between them. This CDR3 spans 13 amino acids. Germline CDR1 reads SEHNR; CDR2 reads FQNEAQ (reference sequence). CDR3 sequence (DNA): TGTGCCAGCAGCCCGGGACAGAACACTGAAGCTTTCTTT. Its protein product is CASSPGQNTEAFF.

The chain recombines TRBV11-2 with TRBJ1-6, with 10 bases identical to TRBD1. Per germline, CDR1 SGHAT and CDR2 FQNNGV. With V trimmed by 3 bases and J by 6 bases, 2 bases remained unmatched. The CDR3 spans 15 residues. The CDR3 nucleotides read TGTGCCAGCAGCTTCGGGACAGGGGTTAATTCACCCCTCCACTTT. It encodes CASSFGTGVNSPLHF.

This rearrangement joins TRBV13 to TRBJ2-2, with 9 bases lining up with TRBD1. The length of the CDR3 is 16 residues. Losses at the gene ends were 4 bases for V and 0 bases for J; bases not matched to a gene: 3. Germline V CDR1 and CDR2: PRHDT, FYEKMQ (reference sequence). CDR3 region: CASSYGTGPNTGELFF. CDR3 coding DNA: TGTGCCAGCAGCTACGGGACAGGGCCGAACACCGGGGAGCTGTTTTTT.

The chain links TRBV3-1 (or the pseudogene TRBV3-2) to TRBJ2-2; a possible D gene is TRBD1 (6 bases). CDR1 and CDR2 (germline): LGHDT, YNNKEL (reference sequence). The CDR3 runs 14 residues. V shed 4 bases and J shed 1 base, with 7 bases lying between them. The CDR3, as DNA: TGTGCCAGCAGCCGGGGACAGAACACCGGGGAGCTGTTTTTT. This sequence encodes CASSRGQNTGELFF.

This rearrangement joins TRBV30 to TRBJ2-1; possible D gene TRBD2, 5 bases. Per germline, CDR1 GTSNPN and CDR2 SVGIG (reference sequence). Trimming cost V 1 base and J 0 bases, with 13 bases left between them. The CDR3 consists of 16 residues. CDR3 protein: CAWSGPSGASYNEQFF. The CDR3 DNA reads TGTGCCTGGAGTGGTCCCAGCGGAGCCTCCTACAATGAGCAGTTCTTC. Full variable domain (rest looked up from reference TRBV30 and TRBJ2-1): SQTIHQWPATLVQPVGSPLSLECTVEGTSNPNLYWYRQAAGRGLQLLFYSVGIGQISSEVPQNLSASRPQDRQFILSSKKLLLSDSGFYLCAWSGPSGASYNEQFFGPGTRLTVL.

This chain uses TRBV28 with TRBJ1-5; TRBD1 might be the D (6 bases). The CDR3 length is 16 residues. Germline V gene lookup returns CDR1 MDHEN and CDR2 SYDVKM. V lost 4 bases and J 6 bases, leaving 19 bases between the germline ends. CDR3 DNA: TGTGCCAGCAGTTCCCCCGCACCCCAGGGGACTCAGCCCCAGCATTTT. Amino acids: CASSSPAPQGTQPQHF.

V usage is TRBV19 and J usage is TRBJ1-5, with D perhaps matching TRBD1 (6 bases). The CDR3 is 15 residues long. Germline V lookup: CDR1 LNHDA, CDR2 SQIVND (reference sequence). Trimming stripped 3 bases from V and 3 bases from J, with 12 bases between. CDR3 sequence (DNA): TGTGCCAGTAGTATCTCCGGGACAACCAATCAGCCCCAGCATTTT. Translating it yields CASSISGTTNQPQHF.

This clone was picked up a small number of times. J is TRBJ2-1 and V is TRBV7-2, with a weak D call TRBD2 (6 bases). The CDR3 is made up of 14 amino acids. Trimming shortened V by 8 bases and J by 5 bases, and 16 bases separated the two germline ends. Germline values: CDR1 SGHTA, CDR2 FQGNSA. The DNA for the CDR3 is TGTGCCAGCGGGGCGGGAATTTCGAACAATGAGCAGTTCTTC. It is translated as CASGAGISNNEQFF.

The V gene is TRBV4-1, the J gene TRBJ2-3, with D possibly being TRBD2 (6 bases). From germline, CDR1 is MGHRA and CDR2 YSYEKL. This CDR3 has 19 amino acids. Trimming removed 2 bases at V and 2 bases at J, with 23 bases between. Here the CDR3 reads CASSQRTPGRTGLTDTQYF. As DNA, the CDR3 is TGCGCCAGCAGCCAACGTACACCTGGAAGGACGGGACTCACAGATACGCAGTATTTT.

The gene calls are TRBV28 and TRBJ2-7, with 9 bases matching TRBD1. The germline V gene encodes CDR1 MDHEN and CDR2 SYDVKM. The CDR3 extends over 14 amino acids. V lost 5 bases and J lost 4; bases outside the gene matches: 6. The CDR3 nucleotides are TGTGCCAGCAGTGGACAGGGGCAGAGTTACGAGCAGTACTTC. Residues: CASSGQGQSYEQYF.

This sequence joins TRBV10-2 and TRBJ1-5; D unclear. V was cut by 6 bases and J by 1 base, with 10 bases left in between. This CDR3 has 14 amino acids. Germline V lookup: CDR1 WSHSY, CDR2 SAAADI. CDR3 amino acids: CASRAPGSNQPQHF. The CDR3 nucleotides read TGCGCCAGCAGAGCTCCCGGGAGCAATCAGCCCCAGCATTTT.

This clone appeared a few times. The rearrangement uses TRBV28 and TRBJ1-5, with 9 bases that match TRBD1. From germline, CDR1 is MDHEN and CDR2 SYDVKM. The CDR3 spans 15 residues. V dropped 6 bases and J dropped 7; count of bases not matched to a gene: 10. The CDR3: CASRGGQGKGQPQHF. CDR3 DNA sequence: TGTGCCAGCAGAGGGGGACAGGGTAAAGGGCAGCCCCAGCATTTT.

This chain uses TRBV20-1 with TRBJ2-1; TRBD2 aligns across 12 bases. Germline CDR1 reads DFQATT; CDR2 reads SNEGSKA (reference sequence). There are 16 residues in the CDR3. After removal of 6 bases from V and 2 bases from J, the junction contained 8 bases not matched to a gene. The CDR3 bases are TGCAGTGCCAGTTCCCGGACTAGCGGGGCCTACAATGAGCAGTTCTTC. Translation gives CSASSRTSGAYNEQFF.

The chain couples TRBV10-1 to TRBJ2-5, with D maybe TRBD1 (5 bases). Germline CDR1 reads WNHNN; CDR2 reads SYGVQD (reference sequence). The length of the CDR3 is 14 residues. The V end was cut by 2 bases, the J end by 5 bases, with 12 bases between. CDR3 DNA: TGCGCCAGCAGTGAGAGGTCAGGGCGGGAGACCCAGTACTTC. Translating it yields CASSERSGRETQYF.

Only one count was recorded for this clone. The J gene is TRBJ1-2, the V gene TRBV5-1; D not certain. Trimming took 4 bases from V and 4 from J, leaving 14 bases between them. The germline CDR1 and CDR2 sequences are SGHRS and YFSETQ. This CDR3 has 14 amino acids. DNA of the CDR3: TGCGCCAGCAGCCCTGAGAGGGCTCGCTATGGCTACACCTTC. Encoded protein: CASSPERARYGYTF.

The chain carries TRBV4-1 and TRBJ1-5; no definite D call. Germline CDR1 MGHRA, CDR2 YSYEKL. Trimming cost V 2 bases and J 1 base, with 12 bases left between them. The CDR3 has 16 residues. The CDR3 sequence: CASSQSEVRSNQPQHF. As DNA, the CDR3 is TGCGCCAGCAGCCAATCCGAAGTCAGGAGCAATCAGCCCCAGCATTTT.

The chain links TRBV6-2 or TRBV6-3 to TRBJ2-2; D may be TRBD1 (5 bases). The CDR3 has 14 amino acids. The germline V gene encodes CDR1 MNHEY and CDR2 SVGEGT. Trimming stripped 5 bases from V and 5 bases from J, with 12 bases between. The CDR3 nucleotides are TGTGCCAGCAGTCGTCAGGGCCTAACCGGGGAGCTGTTTTTT. Amino acid sequence: CASSRQGLTGELFF.

The count of this clone is one. V is TRBV30 and J is TRBJ2-1; no firm D call. This CDR3 contains 14 residues. Germline-derived CDR1 and CDR2 are GTSNPN and SVGIG (reference sequence). Trimming took off 3 bases at V and 0 bases at J, with 9 bases between the two ends. Here the CDR3 DNA reads TGTGCCTGGAGAAGTGTGAGCTCCTACAATGAGCAGTTCTTC. It codes for CAWRSVSSYNEQFF.

J is TRBJ2-3 and V is TRBV28; TRBD2 matches 8 bases. CDR1 MDHEN and CDR2 SYDVKM come from the germline V gene. J lost 5 bases, V lost 6 bases, and 13 bases had no gene match. The CDR3 has 16 residues. CDR3 nucleotides: TGTGCCAGCAGCCCCTTGACGGGGGGGGTCGGAGATACGCAGTATTTT. Amino acid sequence: CASSPLTGGVGDTQYF.

The chain couples TRBV5-8 to TRBJ2-1; 9 nucleotides agree with TRBD2. Germline V gene data show CDR1 as SGHTS and CDR2 as YDEGEE. V shed 4 bases and J 7 bases; nucleotides not matched to a gene: 9. The CDR3 runs 15 residues. This CDR3 is CASSNSGRSFNEQFF. In DNA form, the CDR3 reads TGTGCCAGCAGCAATAGCGGGAGAAGTTTTAATGAGCAGTTCTTC.

V usage is TRBV4-3 and J usage is TRBJ1-1; TRBD1 is a possible D gene (6 bases). V lost 2 bases to trimming and J lost 7 bases, with 17 bases between them. The CDR3 runs to 15 residues. The germline gives CDR1 LGHNA, CDR2 YSLEER. CDR3 residues: CASSQIPDGGREAFF. Written as DNA, the CDR3 is TGCGCCAGCAGCCAAATTCCAGACGGGGGGCGTGAAGCTTTCTTT.

This clone was detected a few times. The chain employs TRBV5-1 and TRBJ2-7; TRBD1 matches 7 bases. The CDR3 length is 14 residues. The junction had 13 bases not matched to a gene; V was cut back by 8 bases and J by 5 bases. Germline CDR1 SGHRS, CDR2 YFSETQ. CDR3 sequence reads: CASAVQGDVNEQYF. CDR3 DNA sequence: TGCGCCAGTGCGGTCCAGGGGGATGTGAACGAGCAGTACTTC. The variable domain in full, with the rest retrieved from reference TRBV5-1 and TRBJ2-7, is KAGVTQTPRYLIKTRGQQVTLSCSPISGHRSVSWYQQTPGQGLQFLFEYFSETQRNKGNFPGRFSGRQFSNSRSEMNVSTLELGDSALYLCASAVQGDVNEQYFGPGTRLTVT.

The chain joins TRBV4-1 to TRBJ2-3; the match to TRBD1 covers 7 bases. With V trimmed by 4 bases and J by 2 bases, 9 bases remained unmatched. The CDR3 consists of 16 residues. Germline V gene sequence: CDR1 MGHRA, CDR2 YSYEKL. DNA of the CDR3: TGCGCCAGCAGCCCACAGACAGGGCCACTCACAGATACGCAGTATTTT. Amino acids: CASSPQTGPLTDTQYF.

The rearrangement joins TRBV2 to TRBJ2-1, with 9 nucleotides matching TRBD2. CDR3 length: 17 residues. Germline values: CDR1 SNHLY, CDR2 FYNNEI. After removal of 5 bases from V and 0 bases from J, the junction contained 8 bases not matched to a gene. CDR3 DNA sequence: TGTGCCAGCAGTCTGGGGACTAGCCCTCGCTCCTACAATGAGCAGTTCTTC. As protein: CASSLGTSPRSYNEQFF.

The chain links TRBV7-9 to TRBJ2-2; no definite D call. The CDR3 is 13 residues long. Germline V gene data show CDR1 as SEHNR and CDR2 as FQNEAQ (reference sequence). Deletions cut 1 base from V and 6 bases from J, with 6 bases between. The DNA for the CDR3 is TGTGCCAGCAGCTTAGTCCCAGCCGGGGAGCTGTTTTTT. Translation gives CASSLVPAGELFF. The full variable domain, completed using reference TRBV7-9 and TRBJ2-2, is DTGVSQNPRHKITKRGQNVTFRCDPISEHNRLYWYRQTLGQGPEFLTYFQNEAQLEKSRLLSDRFSAERPKGSFSTLEIQRTEQGDSAMYLCASSLVPAGELFFGEGSRLTVL.